A selection of T cell receptor beta chains follows, all from one sample in a study of cytomegalovirus exposure and HLA in healthy donors. Using immunoSEQ multiplex PCR, the repertoire was profiled, and TCRdb retains in-frame clones only, with some absent. The sample has 140,000 or so clones; over 60% are singletons. The specimen was PBMCs. These receptors all stem from a man between 35 and 55 years old in good health and CMV-seronegative. CDR3s include the opening cysteine and the closing phenylalanine or tryptophan. Each record gives: V gene, clone size, J gene, D gene, CDR3 DNA, CDR3 protein. A D gene is named only where the DNA matches it firmly. Clone size appears in some rows only: once, few, many, or a class for an expanded clone.

TRBV9	-	TRBJ2-1	TRBD2	TGTGCCAGCAGCGCAGCGGGGGATGAGCAGTTCTTC	CASSAAGDEQFF
TRBV10-3	-	TRBJ2-2	-	TGTGCCATCAGGGACAGTTCGACCGGGGAGCTGTTTTTT	CAIRDSSTGELFF
TRBV11-2	-	TRBJ2-1	-	TGTGCCAGCAGCTTAGGATCCGGGATCAGTGAGCAGTTCTTC	CASSLGSGISEQFF
TRBV30	-	TRBJ1-3	-	TGTGCCTGGAGTGGCGGGTATGGTAATGGAAACACCATATATTTT	CAWSGGYGNGNTIYF
TRBV19	-	TRBJ2-6	-	TGTGCCAGTAGTATGGGAACAGGGAACCCCGGGGCCAACGTCCTGACTTTC	CASSMGTGNPGANVLTF
TRBV6-6	-	TRBJ2-1	TRBD2	TGTGCCAGCAGTTACGGGGTAGCGGGAAAATACAATGAGCAGTTCTTC	CASSYGVAGKYNEQFF
TRBV4-1	-	TRBJ2-7	TRBD2	TGCGCCAGCAGCCAGGTGGCGGGAGTTTCCTACGAGCAGTACTTC	CASSQVAGVSYEQYF
TRBV27	-	TRBJ2-3	TRBD2	TGTGCCAGCAGTTTAGGGCTAGCGGGAAGTGCAGATACGCAGTATTTT	CASSLGLAGSADTQYF
TRBV5-1	-	TRBJ1-6	TRBD1	TGCGCCAGCAGCAAGGACAGGGGCGAACCCCTCCACTTT	CASSKDRGEPLHF
TRBV11-2	-	TRBJ1-4	TRBD1	TGTGCCAGCAGCTTAGAGCCAGGGGGCCTCGAAAAACTGTTTTTT	CASSLEPGGLEKLFF
TRBV30	few	TRBJ2-5	TRBD2	TGTGCCTGGTGCTTCGGGGGGGCTGGCGAGACCCAGTACTTC	CAWCFGGAGETQYF
TRBV10-3	once	TRBJ2-3	TRBD2	TGTGCCATCAGTGAAAGGGTGACTAGCGGGGACGGAGATACGCAGTATTTT	CAISERVTSGDGDTQYF
TRBV7-2	-	TRBJ2-7	TRBD1	TGTGCCAGCAGCCTAGGGGGGACAGGGGCCTACGAGCAGTACTTC	CASSLGGTGAYEQYF
TRBV19	-	TRBJ2-3	-	TGTGCCAGTAGTATAGTGTTGGCTAGATTTAGCACAGATACGCAGTATTTT	CASSIVLARFSTDTQYF
TRBV5-4	-	TRBJ2-3	TRBD2	TGTGCCAGCAGCCCGCCGGGACTAGCCGCAGATACGCAGTATTTT	CASSPPGLAADTQYF
TRBV9	-	TRBJ2-5	TRBD2	TGTGCCAGCAGCACCTTGGGGGGGTTCGGTGGAGAGACCCAGTACTTC	CASSTLGGFGGETQYF
TRBV28	few	TRBJ2-7	TRBD1	TGTGCCAGCACCGGGACAGGGGAAACCTACGAGCAGTACTTC	CASTGTGETYEQYF
TRBV6-5	-	TRBJ1-3	-	TGTGCCAGCAGTTACTCGCCAGGTTCAGGAAACACCATATATTTT	CASSYSPGSGNTIYF
TRBV19	-	TRBJ1-1	TRBD1	TGTGCCAGTAGAATGGGACAGGGTGTCACTGAAGCTTTCTTT	CASRMGQGVTEAFF
TRBV7-9	once	TRBJ2-3	TRBD2	TGTGCCAGCAGCCATACCCGACTAGCGGGAGTCACAGATACGCAGTATTTT	CASSHTRLAGVTDTQYF
TRBV29-1	-	TRBJ1-1	TRBD1	TGCAGCGTCCCAGGGACAGGGAACACTGAAGCTTTCTTT	CSVPGTGNTEAFF
TRBV27	-	TRBJ1-3	TRBD1	TGTGCCAGCAGTTCTCCGGACAGGGGGTTGGGAAACACCATATATTTT	CASSSPDRGLGNTIYF
TRBV19	-	TRBJ2-3	TRBD2	TGTGCCAGTAGCCTTTCGGGACTAGCATCAGATACGCAGTATTTT	CASSLSGLASDTQYF
TRBV5-1	medium-sized	TRBJ1-4	-	TGCGCCAGCAGCGCCTCAGGAACTAATGAAAAACTGTTTTTT	CASSASGTNEKLFF
TRBV5-8	-	TRBJ2-2	TRBD1	TGTGCCAGCAGCGAGGACAGGGGGAAGACCGGGGAGCTGTTTTTT	CASSEDRGKTGELFF
TRBV5-5	-	TRBJ1-5	-	TGTGCCAGCAGCTCCGGACAGACTAGCAATCAGCCCCAGCATTTT	CASSSGQTSNQPQHF
TRBV7-2	-	TRBJ2-5	TRBD2	TGTGCCAGCAGCTTAGTTGCGGGAGTCCAAGAGACCCAGTACTTC	CASSLVAGVQETQYF
TRBV5-5	-	TRBJ2-2	TRBD2	TGTGCCAGCAGCTTGCGGCTAGCGGGGAACACCGGGGAGCTGTTTTTT	CASSLRLAGNTGELFF
TRBV7-2	-	TRBJ2-3	-	TGTGCCAGCAGCGCGGGTCGACCAGATACGCAGTATTTT	CASSAGRPDTQYF
TRBV5-6	few	TRBJ2-7	-	TGTGCCAGCAGCTCCCTGTGGGGGGATCTCTACGAGCAGTACTTC	CASSSLWGDLYEQYF
TRBV9	-	TRBJ2-3	TRBD2	TGTGCCAGCAGCAGCGGACTAGTTCCAGATACGCAGTATTTT	CASSSGLVPDTQYF
TRBV5-6	-	TRBJ2-1	TRBD2	TGTGCCAGCAGCTTGCTAGCGGGATGGAATGAGCAGTTCTTC	CASSLLAGWNEQFF
TRBV28	few	TRBJ1-5	TRBD1	TGTGCCAGCGGCTCAGGGGGCCTTCAGCCCCAGCATTTT	CASGSGGLQPQHF
TRBV27	-	TRBJ2-6	-	TGTGCCAGCTACGGTCAGGGGATTTCGTCTGGGGCCAACGTCCTGACTTTC	CASYGQGISSGANVLTF
TRBV9	-	TRBJ1-1	-	TGTGCCAGCGGGGGGGGGATTTTGAACACTGAAGCTTTCTTT	CASGGGILNTEAFF
TRBV5-4	-	TRBJ2-5	TRBD1	TGTGCCAGCAGCGCCAGGGGGTTTTGGGAAGAGACCCAGTACTTC	CASSARGFWEETQYF
TRBV4-1	-	TRBJ2-3	TRBD2	TGCGCCAGCTCAGACGAGGGGACTAGCGGGTTTCGGGCAGATACGCAGTATTTT	CASSDEGTSGFRADTQYF
TRBV2	-	TRBJ2-2	TRBD1	TGTGCCAGCAAACTTGGGGACAGTTACACCGGGGAGCTGTTTTTT	CASKLGDSYTGELFF